The 13 T cell receptor beta chains listed next were all sequenced from one sample in a study of blood T cell repertoires in COVID-19. The repertoire was sequenced with immunoSEQ multiplex PCR; TCRdb's copy has only in-frame clones and lacks some. The sample contains roughly 80,000 clones, 80% to 85% of which appear only once. Material: peripheral blood. Source of these receptors: a man aged 50 to 60 with acute or convalescent COVID-19.

The genes are TRBV6-6 and TRBJ2-7; 8 nucleotides align to TRBD2. Germline lookup yields CDR1 MNHNY and CDR2 SVGAGI (reference sequence). This CDR3 is built from 13 residues. Trimming removed 6 bases from V and 2 bases from J; junction bases left unmatched: 3. The CDR3 sequence is CASSPGRAYEQYF. DNA for the CDR3: TGTGCCAGCAGCCCCGGGAGGGCCTACGAGCAGTACTTC.

The chain has TRBV6-2 or TRBV6-3 and TRBJ1-5; D gene ambiguous. Between the trimmed V and J ends, which lost 2 bases and 1 base, there was a span of 3 bases. Germline V gene data show CDR1 as MNHEY and CDR2 as SVGEGT. The CDR3 has 13 amino acids. The CDR3 DNA is TGTGCCAGCAGTTACACAAGCAATCAGCCCCAGCATTTT. Translation: CASSYTSNQPQHF.

The chain carries TRBV4-2 and TRBJ2-5; D gene ambiguous. Trimming left V 0 bases short and J 4 bases short, with 18 bases between. Germline lookup yields CDR1 LGHNA and CDR2 YNFKEQ. This CDR3 is built from 17 residues. CDR3 DNA: TGTGCCAGCAGCCAAGAGAGAGCGACCAGACCCCCAGAGACCCAGTACTTC. Amino acid sequence: CASSQERATRPPETQYF.

V usage is TRBV7-9 and J usage is TRBJ2-1, with D unclear. This CDR3 comprises 15 residues. CDR1 and CDR2 from the germline V gene are SEHNR and FQNEAQ (reference sequence). V gave up 6 bases and J gave up 6 bases, with 18 bases separating them. The CDR3 DNA is TGTGCCAGCAGTCACCAACCCCCGGAGCGCAATGAGCAGTTCTTC. It is translated as CASSHQPPERNEQFF.

The gene calls are TRBV21-1 and TRBJ1-1; the table assigns TRBD1, which was not confirmed against the DNA. TRBV21-1 is labeled a pseudogene. The CDR3 runs to 17 residues. CDR3 bases: TGTGCCAGCAGCATGGGACAGGGGAAAGCTCGGGACACTGAAGCTTTCTTT. It encodes CASSMGQGKARDTEAFF.

The chain joins TRBV10-3 to TRBJ2-3, with D possibly TRBD1 on 5 matching bases. The germline V gene encodes CDR1 ENHRY and CDR2 SYGVKD. The CDR3 consists of 13 residues. Trimming removed 6 bases at V and 4 bases at J, with 11 bases between. The CDR3 coding sequence is TGTGCCATCAGACAGGACGGATCAGATACGCAGTATTTT. It yields the protein CAIRQDGSDTQYF.

This clone is a singleton in its sample. V is TRBV10-1 and J is TRBJ2-1; 8 bases match TRBD2. There are 14 residues in the CDR3. V trimming: 4 bases; J trimming: 7 bases; junction bases outside the gene matches: 6. CDR1 and CDR2 from the germline V gene are WNHNN and SYGVQD (reference sequence). The CDR3 sequence is CASSGASGLNEQFF. The CDR3 region has the DNA TGCGCCAGCAGTGGTGCTAGCGGGTTAAATGAGCAGTTCTTC.

Only one count was recorded for this clone. This rearrangement joins TRBV14 to TRBJ2-5, with TRBD1 matching 11 bases. After removal of 3 bases from V and 2 bases from J, the junction contained 5 bases not matched to a gene. Germline V CDR1 and CDR2: SGHDN, FVKESK. This CDR3 comprises 16 residues. The CDR3 sequence is CASSHRGQGDQETQYF. In DNA form, the CDR3 reads TGTGCCAGCAGCCACCGGGGACAGGGGGATCAAGAGACCCAGTACTTC.

This clone appeared a few times. This sequence joins TRBV4-3 and TRBJ2-6; tentatively, D is TRBD1 (5 bases). CDR3 length: 15 residues. The germline V gene has CDR1 LGHNA and CDR2 YSLEER. V was pared by 0 bases and J by 9 bases, with 12 bases between. This CDR3 reads CASSQDWGLYNVLTF. The CDR3 DNA reads TGCGCCAGCAGCCAAGATTGGGGCCTTTACAACGTCCTGACTTTC.

The chain combines TRBV11-3 with TRBJ2-7, with 9 nucleotides matching TRBD2. The germline CDR1 and CDR2 sequences are SGHNT and YENEEA. This CDR3 is 19 amino acids long. Germline trimming cut 0 bases from V and 2 bases from J; bases unmatched to any gene: 14. CDR3 coding DNA: TGTGCCAGCAGCTTAGATCCCCGGGCTAGCGGGATGGTGACCTACGAGCAGTACTTC. Encoded protein: CASSLDPRASGMVTYEQYF.

V is TRBV21-1 and J is TRBJ1-3; the table's D call of TRBD1 was not tested on the DNA. TRBV21-1 is described as a pseudogene. This CDR3 is 15 amino acids long. The CDR3 protein is CASSRTRKSGNTIYF. CDR3 nucleotides: TGTGCCAGCAGCAGAACACGTAAATCTGGAAACACCATATATTTT.

The V gene is TRBV11-2, the J gene TRBJ2-7; D possibly corresponds to TRBD1 (6 bases). The CDR3 is 13 amino acids. Germline CDR1 reads SGHAT; CDR2 reads FQNNGV. Trimming shortened V by 0 bases and J by 13 bases, and 16 bases separated the two germline ends. CDR3 DNA sequence: TGTGCCAGCAGCTTAGACATTGGGACACCAAGATACTTC. Protein product: CASSLDIGTPRYF. Drawing the rest from reference TRBV11-2 and TRBJ2-7, the complete variable domain is EAGVAQSPRYKIIEKRQSVAFWCNPISGHATLYWYQQILGQGPKLLIQFQNNGVVDDSQLPKDRFSAERLKGVDSTLKIQPAKLEDSAVYLCASSLDIGTPRYFGPGTRLTVT.

The chain is built from TRBV6-5 and TRBJ1-1, with D perhaps matching TRBD1 (6 bases). CDR3 length: 15 amino acids. Germline V CDR1 and CDR2: MNHEY, SVGAGI. V dropped 0 bases and J dropped 4 bases, with 12 bases sitting between them. The CDR3 region is CASSYSKQGFTEAFF. The CDR3, as DNA: TGTGCCAGCAGTTACTCGAAACAGGGATTCACTGAAGCTTTCTTT.